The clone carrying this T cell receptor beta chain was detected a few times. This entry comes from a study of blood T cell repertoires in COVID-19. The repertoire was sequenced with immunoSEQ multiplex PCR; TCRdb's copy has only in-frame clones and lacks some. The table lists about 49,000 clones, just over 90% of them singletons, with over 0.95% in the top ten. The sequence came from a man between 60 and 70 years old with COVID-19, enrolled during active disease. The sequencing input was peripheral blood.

The CDR3 DNA is TGTGCCAGTAGTAGCTCGGACAGGGGTGGCTATGGCTACACCTTC. It encodes CASSSSDRGGYGYTF. The V gene is TRBV19, the J gene TRBJ1-2, with 9 bases lining up with TRBD1. CDR1 is LNHDA and CDR2 is SQIVND in the germline V gene (reference sequence). This CDR3 is built from 15 residues. V lost 4 bases and J lost 4; bases outside the gene matches: 7.